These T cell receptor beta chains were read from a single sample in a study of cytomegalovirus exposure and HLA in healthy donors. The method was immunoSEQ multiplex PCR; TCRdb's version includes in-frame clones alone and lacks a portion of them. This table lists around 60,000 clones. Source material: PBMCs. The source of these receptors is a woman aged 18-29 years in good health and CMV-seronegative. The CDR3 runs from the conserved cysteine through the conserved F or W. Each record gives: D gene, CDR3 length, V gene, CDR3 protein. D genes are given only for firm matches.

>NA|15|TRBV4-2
CASSQDGGGANVLTF
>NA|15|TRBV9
CASRGTGAIYNEQFF
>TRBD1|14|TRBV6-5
CASRGQGMGSPLHF
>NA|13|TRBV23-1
CASSQSHYQPQHF
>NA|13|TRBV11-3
CASLDRSTDTQYF
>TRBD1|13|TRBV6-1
CASRWTGAWEQYF
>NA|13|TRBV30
CAWWEPGIYGYTF
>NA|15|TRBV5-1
CASSLDPGVGAEAFF
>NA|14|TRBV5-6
CASSRTVLINEQFF
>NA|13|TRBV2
CASKSEGGQPQHF
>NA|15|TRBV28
CASSFGSSGTDTQYF
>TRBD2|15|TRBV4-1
CASSQESLAGVEQFF
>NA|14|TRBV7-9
CASSLERDNEKLFF
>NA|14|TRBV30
CAWTPSGVGGKLFF
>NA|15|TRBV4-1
CASSQTQGGVYGYTF
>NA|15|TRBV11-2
CASASTGSSYNEQFF
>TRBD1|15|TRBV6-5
CASSYGTDSGNTIYF
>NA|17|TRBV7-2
CASSLRRARSFGETQYF
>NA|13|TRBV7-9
CASRPGQIYGYTF
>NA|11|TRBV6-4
CATLSVRGYTF
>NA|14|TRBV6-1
CASSEADGANGYTF
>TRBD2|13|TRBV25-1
CASAAGGSYEQYF
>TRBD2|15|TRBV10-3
CAISERGVSGVEQYF
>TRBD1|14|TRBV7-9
CASSLLGQFYGYTF
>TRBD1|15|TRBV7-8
CASSQGQLNGNTIYF
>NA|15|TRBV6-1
CASSAIWHSGNTIYF
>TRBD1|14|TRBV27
CASSIQGTTYEQYF
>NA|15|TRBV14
CASSPPGTLNTEAFF
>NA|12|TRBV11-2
CASSLGGDTQYF
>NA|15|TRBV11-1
CASSFERSSSYEQYF
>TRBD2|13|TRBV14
CASSRRGEETQYF
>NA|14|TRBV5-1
CASSPAGWNTEAFF